The rows below give T cell receptor beta chains drawn from one sample of a study of T cell responses to AZD1222 COVID-19 vaccine. Data came from immunoSEQ multiplex PCR; TCRdb stores just in-frame clones and leaves some out. Of more than 95,000 clones listed, just over 85% are singletons. The specimen comprised peripheral blood, sampled on day 0 of AZD1222 vaccination. The receptor source for this set is an adult in good health. Each CDR3 is given with its conserved first and last residue. The order of the fields is J gene, V gene, D gene, clone size, CDR3 DNA, CDR3 protein. D genes are given only for firm matches. Some rows mark clone size as missing; the rest say once, few, many or name a class of expanded clone.

j_gene: TRBJ1-1
v_gene: TRBV5-1
d_gene: .
abundance: .
CDR3nt: TGCGCCAGCAGTCCAGGGGCGCGTCGAACAGGTGAAGCTTTCTTT
CDR3aa: CASSPGARRTGEAFF

j_gene: TRBJ1-1
v_gene: TRBV28
d_gene: .
abundance: once
CDR3nt: TGTGCCAGCAGTTTATTGACCGAGAACACTGAAGCTTTCTTT
CDR3aa: CASSLLTENTEAFF

j_gene: TRBJ1-1
v_gene: TRBV6-1
d_gene: TRBD1
abundance: .
CDR3nt: TGTGCCAGCAGTTCGGGGCTCGGGACAGGGACAGAAGCTTTCTTT
CDR3aa: CASSSGLGTGTEAFF

j_gene: TRBJ2-2
v_gene: TRBV7-2
d_gene: .
abundance: .
CDR3nt: TGTGCCAGCAGCCCGATGAGCGGGCCGTCGGGGGAGCTGTTTTTT
CDR3aa: CASSPMSGPSGELFF

j_gene: TRBJ1-5
v_gene: TRBV6-1
d_gene: TRBD1
abundance: .
CDR3nt: TGTGCCAGCACCCCGGGACAGGGGAGCAATCAGCCCCAGCATTTT
CDR3aa: CASTPGQGSNQPQHF

j_gene: TRBJ2-2
v_gene: TRBV27
d_gene: TRBD2
abundance: .
CDR3nt: TGTGCCAGCAGAGAAGCGGGAGTAGTCACCGGGGAGCTGTTTTTT
CDR3aa: CASREAGVVTGELFF

j_gene: TRBJ2-7
v_gene: TRBV27
d_gene: TRBD2
abundance: .
CDR3nt: TGTGCCAGCAGCACCGGACAGCCCGGGGGGGGCGAGCAGTACTTC
CDR3aa: CASSTGQPGGGEQYF

j_gene: TRBJ1-2
v_gene: TRBV5-1
d_gene: TRBD1
abundance: .
CDR3nt: TGCGCCAGCAGCCCCCCCGGGACAGTATATGGCTACACCTTC
CDR3aa: CASSPPGTVYGYTF

j_gene: TRBJ1-3
v_gene: TRBV28
d_gene: TRBD1
abundance: once
CDR3nt: TGTGCCAGCTTTACACAGGGGGCAAGGGGAAACACCATATATTTT
CDR3aa: CASFTQGARGNTIYF

j_gene: TRBJ2-1
v_gene: TRBV9
d_gene: TRBD1
abundance: .
CDR3nt: TGTGCCAGCAGCTCCGGACAGGGGGGCTACAATGAGCAGTTCTTC
CDR3aa: CASSSGQGGYNEQFF

j_gene: TRBJ1-4
v_gene: TRBV27
d_gene: TRBD1
abundance: once
CDR3nt: TGTGCCAGCAGTTTAGACAGGGTTGGGGAAAAACTGTTTTTT
CDR3aa: CASSLDRVGEKLFF

j_gene: TRBJ1-5
v_gene: TRBV27
d_gene: TRBD1
abundance: .
CDR3nt: TGTGCCAGCAGTTTATCGCCGACAGGGGCTGGCAATCAGCCCCAGCATTTT
CDR3aa: CASSLSPTGAGNQPQHF

j_gene: TRBJ1-1
v_gene: TRBV6-2/TRBV6-3
d_gene: .
abundance: .
CDR3nt: TGTGCCAGCAGTTATGGGGGGATGAACACTGAAGCTTTCTTT
CDR3aa: CASSYGGMNTEAFF